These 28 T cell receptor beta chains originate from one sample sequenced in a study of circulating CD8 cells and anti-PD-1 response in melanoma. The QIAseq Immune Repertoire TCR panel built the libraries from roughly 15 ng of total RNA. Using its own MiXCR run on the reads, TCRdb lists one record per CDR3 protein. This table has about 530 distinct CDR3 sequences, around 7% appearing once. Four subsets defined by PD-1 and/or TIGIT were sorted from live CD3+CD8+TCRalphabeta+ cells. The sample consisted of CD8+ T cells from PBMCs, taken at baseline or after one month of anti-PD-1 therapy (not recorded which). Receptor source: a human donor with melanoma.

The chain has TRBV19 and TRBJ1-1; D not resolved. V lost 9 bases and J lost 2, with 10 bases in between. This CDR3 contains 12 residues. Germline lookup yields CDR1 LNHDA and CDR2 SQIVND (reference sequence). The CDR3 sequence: CASRVPNTEAFF. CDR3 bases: TGTGCCAGCCGGGTCCCCAACACTGAAGCTTTCTTT. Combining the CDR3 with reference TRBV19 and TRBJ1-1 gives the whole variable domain DGGITQSPKYLFRKEGQNVTLSCEQNLNHDAMYWYRQDPGQGLRLIYYSQIVNDFQKGDIAEGYSVSREKKESFPLTVTSAQKNPTAFYLCASRVPNTEAFFGQGTRLTVV.

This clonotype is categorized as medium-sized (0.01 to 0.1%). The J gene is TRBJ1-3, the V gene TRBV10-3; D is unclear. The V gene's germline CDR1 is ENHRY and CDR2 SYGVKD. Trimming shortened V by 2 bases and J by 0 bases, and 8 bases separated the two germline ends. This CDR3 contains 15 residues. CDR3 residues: CAISEPGTSGNTIYF. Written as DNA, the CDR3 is TGTGCCATCAGTGAGCCCGGCACCTCTGGAAACACCATATATTTT.

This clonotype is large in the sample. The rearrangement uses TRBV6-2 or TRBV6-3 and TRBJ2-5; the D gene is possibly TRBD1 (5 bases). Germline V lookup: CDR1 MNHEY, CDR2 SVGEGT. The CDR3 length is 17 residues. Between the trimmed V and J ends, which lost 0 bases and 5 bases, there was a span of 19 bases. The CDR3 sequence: CASSYSTGSPKGETQYF. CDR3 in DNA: TGTGCCAGCAGTTACTCGACCGGGTCCCCGAAGGGGGAGACCCAGTACTTC.

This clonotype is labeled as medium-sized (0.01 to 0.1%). In nucleotides, the CDR3 is TGTGCCATCAGTGAGTTAGCGGAGCCCTACGAGCAGTACTTC. As protein: CAISELAEPYEQYF. This sequence joins TRBV10-3 and TRBJ2-7, with D tentatively TRBD2 (6 bases). The V gene lost 1 base and the J gene lost 2 bases, with 9 bases spanning the gap. The germline gives CDR1 ENHRY, CDR2 SYGVKD. The CDR3 extends over 14 amino acids.

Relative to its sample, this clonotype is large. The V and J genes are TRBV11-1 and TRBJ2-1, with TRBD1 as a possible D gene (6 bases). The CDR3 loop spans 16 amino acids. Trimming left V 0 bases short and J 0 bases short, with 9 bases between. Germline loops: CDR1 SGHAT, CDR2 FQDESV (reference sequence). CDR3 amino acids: CASSLAQGNSYNEQFF. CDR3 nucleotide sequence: TGTGCCAGCAGCTTAGCACAGGGTAACTCCTACAATGAGCAGTTCTTC.

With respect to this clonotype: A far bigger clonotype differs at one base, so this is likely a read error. The CDR3 sequence: CASSLGEAHYEQYF. The CDR3 coding sequence is TGTGCCAGCAGTTTGGGGGAAGCGCACTACGAGCAGTACTTC. The chain is built from TRBV28 and TRBJ2-1; D might be TRBD1 or TRBD2, each matching 5 bases. The J call may be faulty, since TRBJ2-7 better matches the DNA end. Germline lookup yields CDR1 MDHEN and CDR2 SYDVKM. This CDR3 comprises 14 residues.

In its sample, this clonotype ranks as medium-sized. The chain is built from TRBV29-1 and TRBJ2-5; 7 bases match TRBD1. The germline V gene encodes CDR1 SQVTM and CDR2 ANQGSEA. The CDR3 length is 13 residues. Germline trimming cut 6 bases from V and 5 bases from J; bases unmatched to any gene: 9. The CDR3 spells CSVLDRDDETQYF. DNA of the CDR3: TGCAGCGTCCTCGACAGGGATGACGAGACCCAGTACTTC.

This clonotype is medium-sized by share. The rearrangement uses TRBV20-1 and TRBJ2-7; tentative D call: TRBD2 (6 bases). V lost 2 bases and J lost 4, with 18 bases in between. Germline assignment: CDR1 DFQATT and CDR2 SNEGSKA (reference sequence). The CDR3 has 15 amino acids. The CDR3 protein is CSARSLGGSSYEQYF. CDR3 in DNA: TGCAGTGCTAGATCCCTCGGAGGGTCTTCATACGAGCAGTACTTC.

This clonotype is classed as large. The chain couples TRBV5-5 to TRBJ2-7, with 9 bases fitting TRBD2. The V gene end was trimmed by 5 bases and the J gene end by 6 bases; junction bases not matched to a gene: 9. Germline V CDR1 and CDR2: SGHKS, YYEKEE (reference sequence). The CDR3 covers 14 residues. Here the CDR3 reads CASSLTSGRLEQYF. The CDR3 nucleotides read TGTGCCAGCAGTTTGACTAGCGGCCGTCTCGAGCAGTACTTC.

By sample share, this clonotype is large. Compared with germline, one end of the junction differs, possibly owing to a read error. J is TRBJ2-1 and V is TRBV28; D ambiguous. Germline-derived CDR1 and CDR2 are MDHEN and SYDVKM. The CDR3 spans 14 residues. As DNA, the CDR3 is TGTGCCAGCATTGTGGCAGACTCCTACAGTGAGCAGTTCTTC. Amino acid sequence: CASIVADSYSEQFF.

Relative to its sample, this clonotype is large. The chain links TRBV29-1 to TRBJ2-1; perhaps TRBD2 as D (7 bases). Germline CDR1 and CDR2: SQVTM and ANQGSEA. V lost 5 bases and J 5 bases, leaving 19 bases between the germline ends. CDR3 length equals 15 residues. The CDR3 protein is CSVPQGGGSDNEQFF. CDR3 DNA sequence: TGCAGCGTTCCACAGGGCGGCGGGAGCGACAATGAGCAGTTCTTC.

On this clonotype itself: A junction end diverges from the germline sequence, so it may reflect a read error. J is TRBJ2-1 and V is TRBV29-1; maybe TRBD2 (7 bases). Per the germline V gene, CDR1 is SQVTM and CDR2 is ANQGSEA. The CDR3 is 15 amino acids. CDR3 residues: CGVPQGGGSDNEQCF. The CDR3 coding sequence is TGCGGCGTTCCACAGGGCGGCGGGAGCGACAATGAGCAGTGCTTC.

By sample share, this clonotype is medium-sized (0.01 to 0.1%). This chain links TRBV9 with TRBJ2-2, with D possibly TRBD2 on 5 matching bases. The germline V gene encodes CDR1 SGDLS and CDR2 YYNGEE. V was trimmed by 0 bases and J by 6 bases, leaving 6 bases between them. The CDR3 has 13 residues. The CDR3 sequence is CASSVDGAGELFF. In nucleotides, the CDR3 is TGTGCCAGCAGCGTAGACGGGGCCGGGGAGCTGTTTTTT.

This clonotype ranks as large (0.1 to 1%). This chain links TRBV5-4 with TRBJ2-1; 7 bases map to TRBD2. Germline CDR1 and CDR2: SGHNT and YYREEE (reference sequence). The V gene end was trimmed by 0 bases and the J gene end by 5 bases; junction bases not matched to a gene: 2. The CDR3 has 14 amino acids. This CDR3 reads CASSLVAGHNEQFF. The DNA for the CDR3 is TGTGCCAGCAGCTTGGTAGCGGGCCACAATGAGCAGTTCTTC. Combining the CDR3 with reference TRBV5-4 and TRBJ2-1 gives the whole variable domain ETGVTQSPTHLIKTRGQQVTLRCSSQSGHNTVSWYQQALGQGPQFIFQYYREEENGRGNFPPRFSGLQFPNYSSELNVNALELDDSALYLCASSLVAGHNEQFFGPGTRLTVL.

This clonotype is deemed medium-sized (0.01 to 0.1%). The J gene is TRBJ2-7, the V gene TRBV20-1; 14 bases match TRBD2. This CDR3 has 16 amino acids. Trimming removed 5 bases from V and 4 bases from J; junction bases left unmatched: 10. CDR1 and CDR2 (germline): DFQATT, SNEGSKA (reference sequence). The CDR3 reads CSAQPGTSGSRYEQYF. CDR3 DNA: TGCAGTGCTCAACCCGGGACTAGCGGGAGTAGGTACGAGCAGTACTTC.

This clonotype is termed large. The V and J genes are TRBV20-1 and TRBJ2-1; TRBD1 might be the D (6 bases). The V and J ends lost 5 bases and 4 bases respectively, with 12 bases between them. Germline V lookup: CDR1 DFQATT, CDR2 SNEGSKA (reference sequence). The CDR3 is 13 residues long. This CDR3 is CSASRGQYNEQFF. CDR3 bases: TGCAGTGCTTCCCGCGGACAGTACAATGAGCAGTTCTTC.

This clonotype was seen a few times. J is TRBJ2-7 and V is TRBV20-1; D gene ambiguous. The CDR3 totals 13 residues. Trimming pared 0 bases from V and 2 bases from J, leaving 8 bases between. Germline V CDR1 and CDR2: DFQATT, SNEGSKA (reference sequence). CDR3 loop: CSARDRLTYEQYF. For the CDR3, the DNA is TGCAGTGCTAGAGATAGGCTGACCTACGAGCAGTACTTC.

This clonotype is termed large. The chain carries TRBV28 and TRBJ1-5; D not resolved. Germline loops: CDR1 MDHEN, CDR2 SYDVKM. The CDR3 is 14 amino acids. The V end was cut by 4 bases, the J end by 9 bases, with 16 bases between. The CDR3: CASSSTIGQWPQHF. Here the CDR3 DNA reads TGTGCCAGCAGTTCTACCATAGGTCAGTGGCCCCAGCATTTT. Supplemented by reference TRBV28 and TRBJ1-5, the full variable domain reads DVKVTQSSRYLVKRTGEKVFLECVQDMDHENMFWYRQDPGLGLRLIYFSYDVKMKEKGDIPEGYSVSREKKERFSLILESASTNQTSMYLCASSSTIGQWPQHFGDGTRLSIL.

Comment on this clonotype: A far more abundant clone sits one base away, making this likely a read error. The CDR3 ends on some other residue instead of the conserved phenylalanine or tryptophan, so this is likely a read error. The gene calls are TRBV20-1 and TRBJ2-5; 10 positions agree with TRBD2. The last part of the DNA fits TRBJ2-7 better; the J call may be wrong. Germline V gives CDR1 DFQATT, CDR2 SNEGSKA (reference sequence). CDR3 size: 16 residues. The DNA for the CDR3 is TGCAGTGCTAGAGATCAGGGGACTAGCGATTACCACGAGCAGTACCTC. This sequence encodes CSARDQGTSDYHEQYL.

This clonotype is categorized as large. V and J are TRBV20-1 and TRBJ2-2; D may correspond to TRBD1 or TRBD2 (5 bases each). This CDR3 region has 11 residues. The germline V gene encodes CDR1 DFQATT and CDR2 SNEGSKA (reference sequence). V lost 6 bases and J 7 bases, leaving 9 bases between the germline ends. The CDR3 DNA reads TGCAGTGCGCGAGGGGACGGGGAGCTGTTTTTT. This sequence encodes CSARGDGELFF.

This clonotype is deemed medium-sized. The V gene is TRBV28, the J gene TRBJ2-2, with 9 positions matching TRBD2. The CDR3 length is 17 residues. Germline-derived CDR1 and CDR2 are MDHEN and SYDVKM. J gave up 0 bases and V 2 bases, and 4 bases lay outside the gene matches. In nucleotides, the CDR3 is TGTGCCAGCAGTTTAATGTCTAGCGGGGCGAACACCGGGGAGCTGTTTTTT. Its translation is CASSLMSSGANTGELFF.

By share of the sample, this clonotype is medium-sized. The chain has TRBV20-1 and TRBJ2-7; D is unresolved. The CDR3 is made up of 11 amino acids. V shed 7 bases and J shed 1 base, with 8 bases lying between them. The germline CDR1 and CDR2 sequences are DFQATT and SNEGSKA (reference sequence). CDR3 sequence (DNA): TGCAGTGTGGACCGTTCCTACGAGCAGTACTTC. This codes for CSVDRSYEQYF.

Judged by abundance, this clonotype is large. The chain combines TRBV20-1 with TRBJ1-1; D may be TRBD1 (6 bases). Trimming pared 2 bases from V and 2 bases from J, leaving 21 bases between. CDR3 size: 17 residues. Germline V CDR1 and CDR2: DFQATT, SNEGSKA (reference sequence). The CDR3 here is CSARTWIRQEINTEAFF. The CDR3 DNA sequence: TGCAGTGCTAGAACCTGGATCCGACAGGAGATTAACACTGAAGCTTTCTTT.

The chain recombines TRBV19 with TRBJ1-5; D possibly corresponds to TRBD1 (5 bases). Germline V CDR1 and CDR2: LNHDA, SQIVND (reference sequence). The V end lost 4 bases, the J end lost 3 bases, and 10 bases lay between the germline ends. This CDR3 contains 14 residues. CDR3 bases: TGTGCCAGTAGTACCCGGGACCCCAATCAGCCCCAGCATTTT. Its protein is CASSTRDPNQPQHF. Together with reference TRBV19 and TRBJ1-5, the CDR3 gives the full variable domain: DGGITQSPKYLFRKEGQNVTLSCEQNLNHDAMYWYRQDPGQGLRLIYYSQIVNDFQKGDIAEGYSVSREKKESFPLTVTSAQKNPTAFYLCASSTRDPNQPQHFGDGTRLSIL.

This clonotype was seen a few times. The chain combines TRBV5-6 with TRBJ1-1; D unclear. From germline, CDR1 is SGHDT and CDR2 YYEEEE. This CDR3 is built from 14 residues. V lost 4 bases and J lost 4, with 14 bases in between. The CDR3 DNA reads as TGTGCCAGCAGCCCCTGGGAGGGTGGCACTGAAGCTTTCTTT. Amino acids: CASSPWEGGTEAFF.

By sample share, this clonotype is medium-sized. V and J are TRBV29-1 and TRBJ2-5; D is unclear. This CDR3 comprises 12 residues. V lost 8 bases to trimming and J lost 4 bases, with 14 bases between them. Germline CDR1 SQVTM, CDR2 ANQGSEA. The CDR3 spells CSTNLGSETQYF. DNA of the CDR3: TGCAGCACGAATTTGGGTTCAGAGACCCAGTACTTC.

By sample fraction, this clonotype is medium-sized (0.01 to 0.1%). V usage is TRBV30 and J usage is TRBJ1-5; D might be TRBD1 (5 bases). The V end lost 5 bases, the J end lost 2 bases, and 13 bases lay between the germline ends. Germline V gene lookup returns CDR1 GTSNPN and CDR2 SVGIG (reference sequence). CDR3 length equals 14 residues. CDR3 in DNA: TGTGCCTGGGAGAATGGGGCAGGCAATCAGCCCCAGCATTTT. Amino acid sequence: CAWENGAGNQPQHF.

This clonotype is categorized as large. The CDR3 DNA is TGTGCCAGCAGTTTTCCCGGACAGGTTTCCTACGAGCAGTACTTC. Amino acids: CASSFPGQVSYEQYF. This chain joins TRBV28 and TRBJ2-7; 7 bases align to TRBD1. In germline, CDR1 is MDHEN, CDR2 SYDVKM. The CDR3 length is 15 residues. J lost 1 base, V lost 3 bases, and 6 bases had no gene match. Full variable domain (remainder filled in from reference TRBV28 and TRBJ2-7): DVKVTQSSRYLVKRTGEKVFLECVQDMDHENMFWYRQDPGLGLRLIYFSYDVKMKEKGDIPEGYSVSREKKERFSLILESASTNQTSMYLCASSFPGQVSYEQYFGPGTRLTVT.